These 30 T cell receptor beta chains originate from one sample sequenced in a study of blood T cells in healthy people across ages. Combining a sample-barcoded 5' primer with a J-beta primer mix, a second PCR ran for roughly 6 to 11 cycles. TCRdb redid the calling of the 5' RACE reads with MiXCR, one entry per CDR3 protein. The sample includes about 940,000 distinct CDR3 sequences, 40% to 60% of them seen just once. The sequenced material came from blood. Source of these receptors: a man aged 25-45 years in good health.

CDR3 loop: CATAADGANVLTF. The CDR3 coding sequence is TGCGCTACCGCGGCTGACGGGGCCAACGTCCTGACTTTC. The chain is built from TRBV5-1 and TRBJ2-6; no clear D gene. This CDR3 has 13 residues. The germline V gene has CDR1 SGHRS and CDR2 YFSETQ.

The chain uses TRBV20-1 and TRBJ1-5, with no clear D. Germline V gene sequence: CDR1 DFQATT, CDR2 SNEGSKA (reference sequence). The CDR3 is 15 amino acids. Trimming shortened V by 3 bases and J by 0 bases, and 12 bases separated the two germline ends. For the CDR3, the DNA is TGCAGTGCTAGCCTGAGTGGGTATAGCAATCAGCCCCAGCATTTT. Protein sequence: CSASLSGYSNQPQHF.

The chain recombines TRBV11-2 with TRBJ2-3; a weak D match, TRBD2 (6 bases). The CDR3 is 15 residues long. Trimming removed 0 bases at V and 6 bases at J, with 13 bases between. Germline CDR1 reads SGHAT; CDR2 reads FQNNGV. CDR3 in amino acids: CASSLDDTSRDTQYF. The CDR3 nucleotides read TGTGCCAGCAGCTTAGATGACACTAGCCGGGATACGCAGTATTTT.

The chain combines TRBV29-1 with TRBJ2-7; tentative D call: TRBD1 (6 bases). In germline, CDR1 is SQVTM, CDR2 ANQGSEA. With 5 bases removed from V and 2 bases from J, the gap between germline ends came to 10 bases. The CDR3 is 12 residues long. DNA of the CDR3: TGCAGCGTTATGACAGGCCCCTACGAGCAGTACTTC. Its protein is CSVMTGPYEQYF.

This clonotype was recorded a few times. The chain uses TRBV6-2 or TRBV6-3 and TRBJ2-1, with D possibly being TRBD2 (5 bases). CDR3 length equals 16 residues. V lost 4 bases to trimming and J lost 0 bases, with 13 bases between them. Germline loops: CDR1 MNHEY, CDR2 SVGEGT. The DNA for the CDR3 is TGTGCCAGCAGTTCCTACAGCGCGGGCTCCTACAATGAGCAGTTCTTC. Residues: CASSSYSAGSYNEQFF.

This clonotype was counted a few times. The V and J genes are TRBV18 and TRBJ1-1, with D possibly matching TRBD1 (5 bases). Germline V gene data show CDR1 as KGHSH and CDR2 as LQKENI. The germline V and J ends were trimmed by 3 bases and 1 base, with 12 bases remaining between them. The CDR3 is 15 amino acids. CDR3 DNA: TGTGCCAGCTCACCTGGGGGGATGTCGAACACTGAAGCTTTCTTT. Protein: CASSPGGMSNTEAFF.

This clonotype occurred many times. The gene calls are TRBV2 and TRBJ2-1, with D hard to call. Trimming cost V 4 bases and J 4 bases, with 14 bases left between them. The V gene's germline CDR1 is SNHLY and CDR2 FYNNEI. The CDR3 has 15 residues. The CDR3 sequence is CASSVDRAMYNEQFF. The CDR3 DNA reads as TGTGCCAGCAGTGTGGACCGTGCGATGTACAATGAGCAGTTCTTC. The full variable domain, rest sourced from reference TRBV2 and TRBJ2-1, is EPEVTQTPSHQVTQMGQEVILRCVPISNHLYFYWYRQILGQKVEFLVSFYNNEISEKSEIFDDQFSVERPDGSNFTLKIRSTKLEDSAMYFCASSVDRAMYNEQFFGPGTRLTVL.

This clonotype occurred a few times. The genes are TRBV27 and TRBJ1-2; 7 positions match TRBD1. This CDR3 is 14 amino acids long. Germline lookup yields CDR1 MNHEY and CDR2 SMNVEV (reference sequence). V lost 3 bases and J lost 4; bases outside the gene matches: 5. The DNA for the CDR3 is TGTGCCAGCAGTTTCTCAAGACAGGGCTATGGCTACACCTTC. Encoded protein: CASSFSRQGYGYTF.

The V call is TRBV6-1, the J call TRBJ2-3, with 10 bases lining up with TRBD2. Trimming took 4 bases from V and 0 from J; bases not matched to a gene: 7. CDR3 length equals 17 residues. Germline lookup yields CDR1 MNHNS and CDR2 SASEGT. As DNA, the CDR3 is TGTGCCAGCAGTGTCAGCTTAGCGGGGGGCAGCACAGATACGCAGTATTTT. Its protein product is CASSVSLAGGSTDTQYF.

This clonotype was seen only a few times. The chain recombines TRBV18 with TRBJ2-1; 7 bases agree with TRBD2. With V trimmed by 3 bases and J by 1 base, 6 bases remained unmatched. This CDR3 has 16 residues. Per the germline V gene, CDR1 is KGHSH and CDR2 is LQKENI. Here the CDR3 reads CASSPGDYISYNEQFF. CDR3 coding DNA: TGTGCCAGCTCACCCGGGGACTATATATCCTACAATGAGCAGTTCTTC.

This clonotype was found a few times. The CDR3 region is CASSVSSGQGIKETQYF. The CDR3 DNA sequence: TGTGCCAGCAGCGTATCTTCAGGACAGGGTATTAAAGAGACCCAGTACTTC. V gene TRBV9 combines with J gene TRBJ2-5; 8 bases line up with TRBD1. V lost 1 base to trimming and J lost 3 bases; unmatched junction nucleotides: 11. The CDR3 covers 17 residues. CDR1 is SGDLS, CDR2 YYNGEE, per germline.

The chain carries TRBV30 and TRBJ2-7; D not certain. CDR1 and CDR2 (germline): GTSNPN, SVGIG (reference sequence). Trimming stripped 5 bases from V and 6 bases from J, with 2 bases between. The length of the CDR3 is 8 residues. The CDR3 DNA sequence: TGTGCCTGGCTCGAGCAGTACTTC. Protein sequence: CAWLEQYF.

This clonotype was seen a few times. The chain employs TRBV6-2 or TRBV6-3 and TRBJ2-6; no clear D gene. The CDR3 runs 14 residues. The V end lost 7 bases, the J end lost 0 bases, and 7 bases lay between the germline ends. CDR1 MNHEY and CDR2 SVGEGT come from the germline V gene. This CDR3 reads CASTRDSGANVLTF. The CDR3, as DNA: TGTGCCAGCACCAGAGACTCTGGGGCCAACGTCCTGACTTTC.

This rearrangement joins TRBV12-3 or TRBV12-4 to TRBJ1-2, with D tentatively TRBD1 (5 bases). Deletions cut 3 bases from V and 7 bases from J, with 12 bases between. The CDR3 consists of 13 residues. The CDR3 protein is CASSLAGRRGYTF. The DNA for the CDR3 is TGTGCCAGCAGTTTGGCAGGGAGACGTGGCTACACCTTC.

The rearrangement joins TRBV6-6 to TRBJ1-5; D uncertain. CDR3 length: 13 residues. CDR1 and CDR2 from the germline V gene are MNHNY and SVGAGI (reference sequence). V lost 8 bases, J lost 4 bases, and 12 bases lay in between. For the CDR3, the DNA is TGTGCCAGCGGATCTACCGGGAATCAGCCCCAGCATTTT. As protein: CASGSTGNQPQHF.

This clonotype was picked up a small number of times. The rearrangement uses TRBV20-1 and TRBJ2-1; D possibly corresponds to TRBD2 (6 bases). V lost 6 bases and J 4 bases, leaving 22 bases between the germline ends. The CDR3 contains 16 residues. CDR1 is DFQATT, CDR2 SNEGSKA, per germline (reference sequence). The CDR3 sequence is CSARLSRGLQYNEQFF. CDR3 in DNA: TGCAGTGCCCGATTATCCCGGGGGTTACAATACAATGAGCAGTTCTTC.

The table lists this clonotype with a few counts. The gene calls are TRBV6-5 and TRBJ2-7; D may match TRBD1 or TRBD2 (6 bases each). There are 16 residues in the CDR3. Per the germline V gene, CDR1 is MNHEY and CDR2 is SVGAGI. Trimming removed 6 bases at V and 2 bases at J, with 20 bases between. This chain's CDR3 is CASSSRYGGNAYEQYF. CDR3 DNA sequence: TGTGCCAGCAGCTCGAGATACGGGGGCAACGCCTACGAGCAGTACTTC.

V is TRBV3-1 and J is TRBJ2-3; no firm D call. V was pared by 0 bases and J by 1 base, with 8 bases between. Germline V gene lookup returns CDR1 LGHDT and CDR2 YNNKEL (reference sequence). This CDR3 is 15 amino acids long. The DNA for the CDR3 is TGTGCCAGCAGCCAAGATCTTGTACGCACAGATACGCAGTATTTT. As protein: CASSQDLVRTDTQYF.

In its sample, this clonotype was seen a few times. The J gene is TRBJ2-7, the V gene TRBV4-3, with 9 bases that match TRBD1. The CDR3 spans 17 residues. Germline CDR1 is LGHNA and CDR2 is YSLEER. V was pared by 0 bases and J by 2 bases, with 8 bases of the junction left unmatched. The chain's CDR3 is CASSQDIRRQGAYEQYF. CDR3 DNA sequence: TGCGCCAGCAGCCAAGATATTAGGAGACAGGGGGCCTACGAGCAGTACTTC.

This clonotype was counted only a few times. This sequence joins TRBV6-2 or TRBV6-3 and TRBJ2-2; perhaps TRBD2 as D (6 bases). CDR3 size: 14 residues. Between the trimmed V and J ends, which lost 6 bases and 4 bases, there was a span of 12 bases. Germline CDR1 and CDR2: MNHEY and SVGEGT. The DNA for the CDR3 is TGTGCCAGCAGGCCCAAACTAGCCACCGGGGAGCTGTTTTTT. Protein sequence: CASRPKLATGELFF.

The chain combines TRBV27 with TRBJ1-1; 7 bases line up with TRBD1. Germline V lookup: CDR1 MNHEY, CDR2 SMNVEV (reference sequence). This CDR3 region has 14 residues. With 3 bases clipped from V and 4 bases from J, the junction kept 5 bases outside the gene matches. The chain's CDR3 is CASSFSAGGTEAFF. The CDR3 coding sequence is TGTGCCAGCAGTTTCTCTGCAGGGGGCACTGAAGCTTTCTTT.

CDR3 DNA sequence: TGTGCCAGCAGTGATTACACAGGGGGCTACGGGCAGTACTTC. This gives the protein CASSDYTGGYGQYF. The chain joins TRBV2 to TRBJ2-5; TRBD1 matches 9 bases. The CDR3 totals 14 residues. V shed 3 bases and J 11 bases; nucleotides not matched to a gene: 10. Germline CDR1 SNHLY, CDR2 FYNNEI.

V usage is TRBV4-1 and J usage is TRBJ2-4; weak D call: TRBD2 (5 bases). The J call could be wrong; TRBJ2-7 is a better fit for the DNA end. There are 14 residues in the CDR3. The V gene's germline CDR1 is MGHRA and CDR2 YSYEKL. This chain's CDR3 is CASSLGLSTYEQYF. CDR3 nucleotides: TGCGCCAGCAGCCTTGGACTGTCCACCTACGAGCAGTACTTC.

The sample holds one count of this clonotype. A read error may account for a junction end that differs from germline. The chain joins TRBV20-1 to TRBJ1-2, with TRBD1 matching 7 bases. CDR3 length: 13 residues. CDR1 is DFQATT and CDR2 is SNEGSKA in the germline V gene (reference sequence). The CDR3 loop is CSAIEGQNYGYTF. The CDR3 DNA reads TGCAGTGCAATAGAGGGACAGAACTATGGTTACACCTTC.

The chain has TRBV18 and TRBJ1-1; 7 bases align to TRBD1. The ends lost 5 bases at V and 0 bases at J; junction bases unmatched: 3. This CDR3 comprises 14 residues. From germline, CDR1 is KGHSH and CDR2 LQKENI. The CDR3 region has the DNA TGTGCCAGCTCAGGAACAGGGGTGAACACTGAAGCTTTCTTT. It yields the protein CASSGTGVNTEAFF.

This clonotype was seen more than once but under ten times. The V and J genes are TRBV20-1 and TRBJ2-1; D uncertain. Trimming left V 0 bases short and J 0 bases short, with 18 bases between. This CDR3 is built from 18 residues. Germline-derived CDR1 and CDR2 are DFQATT and SNEGSKA (reference sequence). The CDR3 region is CSARDPGRQVSSYNEQFF. CDR3 DNA: TGCAGTGCTAGAGATCCCGGACGTCAGGTTAGCTCCTACAATGAGCAGTTCTTC.

This chain uses TRBV10-3 with TRBJ2-7; 8 positions agree with TRBD1. CDR1 and CDR2 (germline): ENHRY, SYGVKD. The length of the CDR3 is 13 residues. The V gene end was trimmed by 6 bases and the J gene end by 5 bases; junction bases not matched to a gene: 6. CDR3 bases: TGTGCCATCAGGGAGGAGACAGGGGACGAGCAGTACTTC. This codes for CAIREETGDEQYF.

The chain uses TRBV20-1 and TRBJ2-1; D unresolved. Judging by the DNA end, TRBJ2-7 fits better; the J call may be wrong. This CDR3 contains 13 residues. Germline V gene lookup returns CDR1 DFQATT and CDR2 SNEGSKA (reference sequence). CDR3: CSAQPSPYNEQYF. CDR3 bases: TGCAGTGCCCAACCTAGTCCCTACAATGAGCAGTACTTC.

Written as DNA, the CDR3 is TGTGCCAGCAGTGACGGGTACGGGGGAAACGACGAGCAGTACTTC. This sequence encodes CASSDGYGGNDEQYF. This sequence joins TRBV6-4 and TRBJ2-7, with D perhaps matching TRBD2 (6 bases). With 2 bases removed from V and 5 bases from J, the gap between germline ends came to 16 bases. Germline values: CDR1 MRHNA, CDR2 SNTAGT. The CDR3 is made up of 15 amino acids.

The gene calls are TRBV9 and TRBJ1-2; 12 bases align to TRBD1. The CDR3 covers 17 residues. The ends lost 2 bases at V and 4 bases at J; junction bases unmatched: 9. Germline CDR1 reads SGDLS; CDR2 reads YYNGEE. This chain's CDR3 is CASSVNTGTGGLYGYTF. The CDR3 nucleotides read TGTGCCAGCAGCGTCAATACCGGGACAGGGGGCCTCTATGGCTACACCTTC. The variable domain in full, with the rest retrieved from reference TRBV9 and TRBJ1-2, is DSGVTQTPKHLITATGQRVTLRCSPRSGDLSVYWYQQSLDQGLQFLIQYYNGEERAKGNILERFSAQQFPDLHSELNLSSLELGDSALYFCASSVNTGTGGLYGYTFGSGTRLTVV.